In its sample, the clone carrying this T cell receptor beta chain was seen once. The material for each subset, its genomic DNA, was split evenly across several immunoSEQ plates. The assay was immunoSEQ multiplex PCR, and TCRdb's table has in-frame clones only and misses some. The sample lists 1.4 million or so clones, just under 99% occurring once. These data originate in a study of shared clonotypes between healthy human individuals. At the level of the study: Each donor's CD8 memory used one plate, CD8 naive two, each CD4 subset three.

The CDR3 has 14 amino acids. Losses at the gene ends were 4 bases for V and 4 bases for J; bases not matched to a gene: 4. Germline CDR1 is SEHNR and CDR2 is FQNEAQ (reference sequence). This clonotype was obtained from a man aged 30-40 years in good health. This chain connects TRBV7-9 to TRBJ2-1; 7 nucleotides agree with TRBD2. Specimen: naive CD4+ T cells sorted from blood. Subset defined: CD45RA+ positively selected. CDR3 DNA sequence: TGTGCCAGCAGCTACGGGACTATATACAATGAGCAGTTCTTC. It is translated as CASSYGTIYNEQFF. The complete variable domain, with remaining parts taken from reference TRBV7-9 and TRBJ2-1, reads DTGVSQNPRHKITKRGQNVTFRCDPISEHNRLYWYRQTLGQGPEFLTYFQNEAQLEKSRLLSDRFSAERPKGSFSTLEIQRTEQGDSAMYLCASSYGTIYNEQFFGPGTRLTVL.